The rows below give T cell receptor beta chains drawn from one sample of a study of siplizumab effects on memory and regulatory T cells. TCRdb's table, derived via immunoSEQ multiplex PCR, lists solely in-frame clones and lacks some. The table has approximately 100,000 clones, 90% to 95% seen once. Sequencing input: Tregs sorted from blood. Source of these receptors: a human donor in good health. Both conserved end residues are part of each CDR3. The D gene is left open where the match is weak. Only some rows state a clone size, as once, few, many or a class for expanded clones.

>TRBV19|15|once|TRBJ2-1|-
TGTGCCAGTAGTATTGAAGGGGCATCCTACAATGAGCAGTTCTTC
CASSIEGASYNEQFF
>TRBV4-1|15|once|TRBJ1-5|TRBD1
TGCGCCAGCAGCCAAGATGGACAGGGGTATCAGCCCCAGCATTTT
CASSQDGQGYQPQHF
>TRBV7-2|14|-|TRBJ1-6|-
TGTGCCAGCAGCTTAAGGGGCTTGGGTTCACCCCTCCACTTT
CASSLRGLGSPLHF
>TRBV9|17|-|TRBJ2-2|-
TGTGCCAGCAGCGCCCACCCCGGGACTGCGAACACCGGGGAGCTGTTTTTT
CASSAHPGTANTGELFF
>TRBV10-3|16|-|TRBJ2-3|-
TGTGCCATCAGTGAGTCTAAGGCTAGCGTCTCAGATACGCAGTATTTT
CAISESKASVSDTQYF
>TRBV4-2|15|-|TRBJ2-3|-
TGTGCCAGCAGCCAAGGGCTAGCTAGCACAGATACGCAGTATTTT
CASSQGLASTDTQYF
>TRBV10-2|14|-|TRBJ2-3|-
TGCGCCAGCAGACGACTCACCACCACAGATACGCAGTATTTT
CASRRLTTTDTQYF
>TRBV11-1|13|-|TRBJ1-2|-
TGTGCCAGCAGCTTAAAGGGGAACTATGGCTACACCTTC
CASSLKGNYGYTF
>TRBV19|16|-|TRBJ2-3|-
TGTGCCAGTAGTATAAGTTCAGGGTGGGGCACAGATACGCAGTATTTT
CASSISSGWGTDTQYF
>TRBV21-1|15|once|TRBJ2-5|-
TGTGCCAGCAGCAAGAGGACTAGCGGTAAAGAGACCCAGTACTTC
CASSKRTSGKETQYF
>TRBV19|15|-|TRBJ2-1|TRBD1
TGTGCCAGCAGAGCGGGGACAGGGAATTACAATGAGCAGTTCTTC
CASRAGTGNYNEQFF
>TRBV18|15|-|TRBJ1-2|-
TGTGCCAGCTCACCAGTCGGACAGTATTCCTATGGCTACACCTTC
CASSPVGQYSYGYTF
>TRBV5-1|16|-|TRBJ2-7|TRBD2
TGCGCCAGCAGCTTGGGCAGAACTAGCGTCACCTACGAGCAGTACTTC
CASSLGRTSVTYEQYF
>TRBV27|13|-|TRBJ2-3|-
TGTGCCAGCAGTTTATTTTCCACAGATACGCAGTATTTT
CASSLFSTDTQYF
>TRBV5-1|14|once|TRBJ2-1|TRBD1
TGCGCCAGCAGCATCGGACAGGGCTGGAGTGAGCAGTTCTTC
CASSIGQGWSEQFF
>TRBV29-1|14|-|TRBJ2-1|-
TGCAGCGTTTCATACCCGGCTTCATGGGATGAGCAGTTCTTC
CSVSYPASWDEQFF
>TRBV10-3|15|-|TRBJ2-1|-
TGTGCCATCAGTGAGTCAAAGGGGCTTTACAATGAGCAGTTCTTC
CAISESKGLYNEQFF
>TRBV6-5|14|-|TRBJ2-6|-
TGTGCCAGCAGCGCCGACTCTGGGGCCAACGTCCTGACTTTC
CASSADSGANVLTF
>TRBV5-6|13|-|TRBJ1-5|-
TGTGCCAAACACCGACAGACAAATCAGCCCCAGCATTTT
CAKHRQTNQPQHF
>TRBV11-3|13|-|TRBJ2-7|-
TGTGCCAGCAGCCCCGGTACCCTGGGGGAGCAGTACTTC
CASSPGTLGEQYF
>TRBV19|15|-|TRBJ1-5|-
TGTGCCAGTAGTGCTTTCGATGGACCCGGTCAGCCCCAGCATTTT
CASSAFDGPGQPQHF
>TRBV2|12|-|TRBJ1-1|-
TGTGCCAGCAGTAAATTTCAGGGACGGGCTTTCTTT
CASSKFQGRAFF
>TRBV5-1|14|-|TRBJ1-5|-
TGCGCCAGCAGCTTGGAGGGGAGAGAGCAGCCCCAGCATTTT
CASSLEGREQPQHF
>TRBV10-2|17|-|TRBJ2-2|-
TGCGCCAGCAGTGGGGGGGCGGTCGGGGTTGCCACCGGGGAGCTGTTTTTT
CASSGGAVGVATGELFF
>TRBV6-5|14|once|TRBJ2-1|-
TGTGCCAGCAGTTACTCCAGTGTCCGAAATGAGCAGTTCTTC
CASSYSSVRNEQFF
>TRBV6-5|13|-|TRBJ2-7|TRBD1
TGTGCCAGCAGATTCCCAGGGGGCTACGAGCAGTACTTC
CASRFPGGYEQYF
>TRBV5-1|20|-|TRBJ2-3|TRBD2
TGCGCCAGCAGCTTCGGTACCGGGCTAGCGGGCCTTTCTAGCACAGATACGCAGTATTTT
CASSFGTGLAGLSSTDTQYF
>TRBV18|12|-|TRBJ2-7|-
TGTGCCAGCTCACCACGGTCCTACGAGCAGTACTTC
CASSPRSYEQYF
>TRBV19|14|-|TRBJ1-1|TRBD1
TGTGCCAGTAGTATGACAGGGTTGAACACTGAAGCTTTCTTT
CASSMTGLNTEAFF
>TRBV30|13|-|TRBJ2-7|-
TGTGCCTGGGGTCACAGGGCCAAGAACGAGCAGTACTTC
CAWGHRAKNEQYF
>TRBV5-1|16|-|TRBJ2-1|TRBD1
TGCGCCAGCAGCCTGGATCAGGGGGCTGTTACGGATGAGCAGTTCTTC
CASSLDQGAVTDEQFF
>TRBV10-3|12|-|TRBJ1-4|-
TGTGCCATCAGTGTTGCTAATGAAAAACTGTTTTTT
CAISVANEKLFF
>TRBV7-3|13|once|TRBJ1-2|-
TGTGCCAGCAGCTCACCCGGCGGGTATGGCTACACCTTC
CASSSPGGYGYTF
>TRBV28|18|-|TRBJ2-2|-
TGTGCCAGCAGTTTTAAAGCTCTCAGGGTTTTGGGCACCGGGGAGCTGTTTTTT
CASSFKALRVLGTGELFF
>TRBV5-4|15|-|TRBJ2-3|-
TGTGCCAGCAGCTTTGGAGGGGCTAGCACAGATACGCAGTATTTT
CASSFGGASTDTQYF
>TRBV5-1|16|-|TRBJ2-5|TRBD2
TGCGCCAGCAGCCACGGACTAGCGGGCCTCCAAGAGACCCAGTACTTC
CASSHGLAGLQETQYF
>TRBV7-9|15|once|TRBJ2-6|-
TGTGCCAGCAGCTTAGCTGGCTCTGGGGCCAACGTCCTGACTTTC
CASSLAGSGANVLTF
>TRBV29-1|15|-|TRBJ2-3|TRBD1
TGCAGCGTTCGGACAGGGGCGTCCAGCACAGATACGCAGTATTTT
CSVRTGASSTDTQYF
>TRBV9|17|once|TRBJ1-4|-
TGTGCCAGCAGCGTAGCTTCCTTAGGATCAACTAATGAAAAACTGTTTTTT
CASSVASLGSTNEKLFF
>TRBV5-6|15|-|TRBJ1-1|-
TGTGCCAGCAGCTTGGGGGGAACAGGGAGGACTGAAGCTTTCTTT
CASSLGGTGRTEAFF
>TRBV19|14|-|TRBJ2-7|TRBD2
TGTGCCAGTAGTTTTAAGAGCGGGGGCTACGAGCAGTACTTC
CASSFKSGGYEQYF
>TRBV18|16|-|TRBJ2-7|TRBD2
TGTGCCAGCTCACCTGTCGGAGGGAGCGGGAGAGACGAGCAGTACTTC
CASSPVGGSGRDEQYF
>TRBV6-5|12|-|TRBJ2-5|-
TGTGCCAGCAGCTCTATAGGCGAGACCCAGTACTTC
CASSSIGETQYF
>TRBV11-1|12|-|TRBJ2-1|-
TGTGCCAGCAGCTTAGTATGGTCTGAGCAGTTCTTC
CASSLVWSEQFF